What follows are 21 T cell receptor beta chains derived from one specimen sequenced in a study of blood T cells in healthy people across ages. Through a sample-barcoded 5' primer and a J-beta primer mix, a second PCR was run for about 7 to 12 cycles. TCRdb re-analysed the 5' RACE reads in MiXCR, keeping a single row per CDR3 protein. In the table there are around 710,000 distinct CDR3 sequences, roughly 41% of which are singletons. The sample consisted of blood. Receptor source: a woman aged 55 to 70 in good health.

V and J are TRBV20-1 and TRBJ2-1, with 9 bases lining up with TRBD2. The V gene end was trimmed by 0 bases and the J gene end by 6 bases; junction bases not matched to a gene: 12. The CDR3 runs to 17 residues. CDR1 and CDR2 from the germline V gene are DFQATT and SNEGSKA (reference sequence). The CDR3: CSAREGVAGDRGNEQFF. The CDR3 DNA reads as TGCAGTGCTAGAGAGGGAGTAGCGGGAGATAGGGGCAATGAGCAGTTCTTC.

Concerning this clonotype itself: One end of the junction does not line up with germline, which may come from a read error. V and J are TRBV7-2 and TRBJ1-2, with TRBD1 as a possible D gene (5 bases). Germline-derived CDR1 and CDR2 are SGHTA and FQGNSA. The CDR3 length is 18 residues. The CDR3 sequence is CASSSRRRGLSGDYGCTF. The CDR3 DNA follows: TGTGCCAGCAGCTCGCGACGCCGCGGACTATCCGGGGACTATGGCTGCACCTTC.

This clonotype is categorized as medium-sized (0.01 to 0.1%). For the CDR3, the DNA is TGCAGTGCTAGGGGCACGGGACAGGGGAACACTGAAGCTTTCTTT. This gives the protein CSARGTGQGNTEAFF. The V gene is TRBV20-1, the J gene TRBJ1-1; TRBD1 matches 9 bases. Trimming at V came to 3 bases and at J to 1 base, leaving 6 bases not matched to a gene. There are 15 residues in the CDR3. Germline lookup yields CDR1 DFQATT and CDR2 SNEGSKA (reference sequence).

This clonotype showed up just a few times. CDR3 residues: CASSDKRVDTEAFF. CDR3 in DNA: TGTGCCAGCAGTGACAAACGGGTTGACACTGAAGCTTTCTTT. The gene calls are TRBV6-2 or TRBV6-3 and TRBJ1-1; D not certain. CDR1 is MNHEY and CDR2 is SVGEGT in the germline V gene. The CDR3 loop spans 14 amino acids. The V end was cut by 5 bases, the J end by 3 bases, with 13 bases between.

A few counts support this clonotype. The chain is built from TRBV3-1 and TRBJ2-7; 8 bases line up with TRBD2. This CDR3 is built from 15 residues. Germline V lookup: CDR1 LGHDT, CDR2 YNNKEL (reference sequence). Trimming took 5 bases from V and 0 from J; bases not matched to a gene: 6. The CDR3 loop is CASSRGLEISYEQYF. CDR3 in DNA: TGTGCCAGCAGCAGGGGACTAGAAATCTCCTACGAGCAGTACTTC.

This chain links TRBV15 with TRBJ1-4; D is undetermined. V lost 2 bases, J lost 7 bases, and 8 bases lay in between. The CDR3 covers 13 residues. In germline, CDR1 is LNHNV, CDR2 YYDKDF (reference sequence). The CDR3 reads CATSRSGLEKLFF. The CDR3 nucleotides are TGTGCCACCAGCAGATCCGGGCTTGAAAAACTGTTTTTT.

This chain links TRBV4-3 with TRBJ1-2; the match to TRBD1 covers 7 bases. The germline V gene has CDR1 LGHNA and CDR2 YSLEER. Unmatched junction bases numbered 3, after V lost 3 bases and J lost 2 bases. The CDR3 loop spans 14 amino acids. CDR3 region: CASSHGTVNYGYTF. In nucleotides, the CDR3 is TGCGCCAGCAGCCACGGGACAGTCAACTATGGCTACACCTTC.

This clonotype was seen a handful of times. A much larger clone differs by one base, so this may be a read error. The chain employs TRBV4-2 and TRBJ2-3; no clear D gene. Germline CDR1 reads LGHNA; CDR2 reads YNFKEQ. The CDR3 covers 14 residues. The CDR3 coding sequence is TGTGCCGGCAGCCAAGAAGAGCATCGGACGGCGCAGTATTTT. Protein product: CAGSQEEHRTAQYF.

This clonotype was seen a few times. The chain employs TRBV7-3 and TRBJ2-3, with D unclear. This CDR3 is 13 amino acids long. V lost 4 bases and J lost 4, with 9 bases in between. Germline CDR1 and CDR2: SGHTA and FQGTGA. The CDR3 spells CASSSTAPDTQYF. In nucleotides, the CDR3 is TGTGCCAGCAGCTCAACTGCCCCAGATACGCAGTATTTT.

The table lists this clonotype with many counts. This chain links TRBV20-1 with TRBJ2-5; D remains ambiguous. CDR3 length: 13 amino acids. The V and J ends lost 6 bases and 4 bases respectively, with 15 bases between them. Germline V gene lookup returns CDR1 DFQATT and CDR2 SNEGSKA (reference sequence). The CDR3 sequence is CSAQRTAPETQYF. CDR3 nucleotide sequence: TGCAGTGCCCAAAGGACCGCCCCAGAGACCCAGTACTTC.

This clonotype was observed a few times. J is TRBJ1-5 and V is TRBV24-1, with a tentative D call TRBD1 (6 bases). Germline CDR1 and CDR2: KGHDR and SFDVKD. Trimming shortened V by 4 bases and J by 4 bases, and 13 bases separated the two germline ends. This CDR3 contains 15 residues. CDR3 region: CATSDSGVGNQPQHF. The CDR3 DNA is TGTGCCACCAGTGACTCAGGGGTAGGGAATCAGCCCCAGCATTTT.

This clonotype was counted only a few times. This chain connects TRBV28 to TRBJ2-1, with TRBD1 as a possible D gene (5 bases). Looked up from germline, CDR1 is MDHEN and CDR2 is SYDVKM. The CDR3 is 15 residues long. V was cut by 8 bases and J by 0 bases, with 14 bases left in between. This CDR3 reads CASHKGWPSYNEQFF. The CDR3, as DNA: TGTGCCAGCCATAAGGGGTGGCCCTCCTACAATGAGCAGTTCTTC.

Ten or more counts support this clonotype. The rearrangement uses TRBV7-2 and TRBJ2-7; D remains ambiguous. V was trimmed by 5 bases and J by 0 bases, leaving 11 bases between them. The CDR3 contains 14 residues. Germline-derived CDR1 and CDR2 are SGHTA and FQGNSA. The CDR3 protein is CASSPPRRSYEQYF. CDR3 in DNA: TGTGCCAGCAGCCCCCCGCGGCGCTCCTACGAGCAGTACTTC.

About this clonotype: This may stem from a read error, because a much larger clone lies one nucleotide away. The chain has TRBV4-1 and TRBJ1-2, with a possible D match to TRBD1 (5 bases). The CDR3 consists of 19 residues. Germline-derived CDR1 and CDR2 are MGHRA and YSYEKL. Trimming stripped 6 bases from V and 2 bases from J, with 28 bases between. CDR3 region: CASRHSRQGTTEKNYGYTF. DNA for the CDR3: TGCGCCAGCAGACACTCACGCCAGGGAACGACGGAAAAAAACTATGGCTACACCTTC.

This clonotype was observed many times. The chain couples TRBV7-6 to TRBJ2-5; D might be TRBD1 or TRBD2, each matching 5 bases. The germline gives CDR1 SGHVS, CDR2 FNYEAQ. V was cut by 5 bases and J by 11 bases, with 18 bases left in between. CDR3 length equals 13 residues. The CDR3 reads CASSRGALGEQYF. The CDR3 DNA sequence: TGTGCCAGCAGCCGAGGGGCCCTCGGGGAGCAGTACTTC.

This clonotype showed up just once. The J gene is TRBJ1-5, the V gene TRBV28, with a tentative D call TRBD1 (5 bases). This CDR3 spans 20 amino acids. The germline V gene encodes CDR1 MDHEN and CDR2 SYDVKM. The V gene lost 6 bases and the J gene lost 2 bases, with 29 bases spanning the gap. The CDR3 DNA sequence: TGTGCCAGCAGCGTTTTTCGGGGCGGGAAGTCCCAAGGGGGCAATCAGCCCCAGCATTTT. Protein sequence: CASSVFRGGKSQGGNQPQHF.

Of note for this clonotype: This may come from a read error, since a much larger clone is one base off. V is TRBV11-1 and J is TRBJ2-7; D perhaps matches TRBD2 (5 bases). Germline CDR1 reads SGHAT; CDR2 reads FQDESV (reference sequence). The CDR3 is made up of 12 amino acids. The CDR3 nucleotides are TGTGCCCGCAGCCCGCGGGCCTACGAGCAGTACTTC. Its translation is CARSPRAYEQYF.

J is TRBJ2-5 and V is TRBV10-3; TRBD1 matches at 8 bases. The J call could be wrong; TRBJ2-7 is a better fit for the DNA end. CDR3 length: 14 residues. Germline loops: CDR1 ENHRY, CDR2 SYGVKD. CDR3 in DNA: TGTGCCATCAGTGTGTCAACAGGGGGATACGAGCAGTACTTC. Its translation: CAISVSTGGYEQYF.

In the case of this clonotype: Sequence at one end of the junction differs from germline and may be a read error. This chain connects TRBV6-1 to TRBJ2-5, with D possibly TRBD2 on 6 matching bases. The germline gives CDR1 MNHNS, CDR2 SASEGT. The CDR3 is 14 residues long. CDR3 sequence reads: CTSSSPWGEETQYF. CDR3 nucleotide sequence: TGTACCAGCAGTTCTCCCTGGGGGGAAGAGACCCAGTACTTC.

This clonotype showed up many times. The CDR3 region is CASSRTGGADTQYF. DNA of the CDR3: TGTGCCAGCAGTAGGACAGGGGGAGCGGATACGCAGTATTTT. The chain combines TRBV6-1 with TRBJ2-3, with 10 bases identical to TRBD1. The length of the CDR3 is 14 residues. After removal of 5 bases from V and 6 bases from J, the junction contained 5 bases not matched to a gene. The V gene's germline CDR1 is MNHNS and CDR2 SASEGT.

The V and J genes are TRBV6-2 or TRBV6-3 and TRBJ2-7; TRBD2 aligns across 7 bases. With 2 bases clipped from V and 6 bases from J, the junction kept 7 bases outside the gene matches. This CDR3 region has 14 residues. The germline gives CDR1 MNHEY, CDR2 SVGEGT. This CDR3 reads CASSYTVGGSEQYF. The CDR3 nucleotides read TGTGCCAGCAGTTACACCGTGGGCGGGAGCGAGCAGTACTTC.